What follows are 26 T cell receptor beta chains derived from one specimen sequenced in a study of control samples from healthy donors and cancer patients. Sequenced by immunoSEQ multiplex PCR; TCRdb stores in-frame clones only, minus some. This table holds approximately 120,000 clones, 70% to 90% found once. Specimen: blood. The receptors stem from a man between 60 and 70 years old in good health.

This clone has only one observation. J is TRBJ2-3 and V is TRBV4-3; no clear D. The length of the CDR3 is 14 residues. V lost 3 bases to trimming and J lost 1 base, with 8 bases between them. The germline V gene encodes CDR1 LGHNA and CDR2 YSLEER. In DNA form, the CDR3 reads TGCGCCAGCAGCCACGAGGTCCGCACAGATACGCAGTATTTT. Translated: CASSHEVRTDTQYF.

The CDR3 is CASSLLWGGKSYEQYF. The CDR3, as DNA: TGTGCCAGCAGTCTACTTTGGGGGGGCAAGTCCTACGAGCAGTACTTC. The chain uses TRBV27 and TRBJ2-7; D might be TRBD2 (7 bases). V was shortened by 5 bases and J by 1 base, with 18 bases between the two germline ends. CDR1 is MNHEY, CDR2 SMNVEV, per germline (reference sequence). The CDR3 has 16 residues.

J is TRBJ2-7 and V is TRBV11-2, with D hard to call. The CDR3 is made up of 13 amino acids. V lost 1 base and J 3 bases, leaving 7 bases between the germline ends. Germline loops: CDR1 SGHAT, CDR2 FQNNGV. The CDR3 bases are TGTGCCAGCAGCTTAGTGCTGGGCTACGAGCAGTACTTC. It yields the protein CASSLVLGYEQYF.

The V and J genes are TRBV10-3 and TRBJ1-4; 11 bases fit TRBD1. CDR3 length: 18 residues. Germline CDR1 is ENHRY and CDR2 is SYGVKD. Germline trimming cut 8 bases from V and 0 bases from J; bases unmatched to any gene: 11. The CDR3 sequence is CAISGQGAPLATNEKLFF. CDR3 bases: TGTGCCATCTCAGGACAGGGGGCGCCCCTTGCAACTAATGAAAAACTGTTTTTT.

The chain couples TRBV19 to TRBJ2-1; D call uncertain. The germline gives CDR1 LNHDA, CDR2 SQIVND (reference sequence). Deletions cut 5 bases from V and 4 bases from J, with 9 bases between. The CDR3 contains 13 residues. As DNA, the CDR3 is TGTGCCAGTAGTCCCCCAGATTACAATGAGCAGTTCTTC. This sequence encodes CASSPPDYNEQFF.

This clone was picked up one time. The rearrangement uses TRBV7-2 and TRBJ2-1; D possibly corresponds to TRBD2 (5 bases). The CDR3 runs to 15 residues. V gave up 3 bases and J gave up 3 bases, with 12 bases separating them. CDR1 and CDR2 (germline): SGHTA, FQGNSA. As DNA, the CDR3 is TGTGCCAGCAGCTTGTCCGCGGGCAACTACAATGAGCAGTTCTTC. Protein sequence: CASSLSAGNYNEQFF.

This chain connects TRBV18 to TRBJ1-5; D is unclear. V was pared by 3 bases and J by 3 bases, with 12 bases between. Germline V gives CDR1 KGHSH, CDR2 LQKENI. The CDR3 consists of 15 residues. CDR3 coding DNA: TGTGCCAGCTCACCCCGGATCGGAGACAATCAGCCCCAGCATTTT. It specifies CASSPRIGDNQPQHF. The variable domain in full, completed from reference TRBV18 and TRBJ1-5, reads NAGVMQNPRHLVRRRGQEARLRCSPMKGHSHVYWYRQLPEEGLKFMVYLQKENIIDESGMPKERFSAEFPKEGPSILRIQQVVRGDSAAYFCASSPRIGDNQPQHFGDGTRLSIL.

This chain uses TRBV28 with TRBJ2-7; D gene uncertain. This CDR3 is built from 16 residues. The germline gives CDR1 MDHEN, CDR2 SYDVKM. Deletions cut 0 bases from V and 2 bases from J, with 14 bases between. The CDR3 DNA is TGTGCCAGCAGTTTATGGGTAGGGAACCCCACCTACGAGCAGTACTTC. Its protein is CASSLWVGNPTYEQYF. The full variable domain, completed using reference TRBV28 and TRBJ2-7, is DVKVTQSSRYLVKRTGEKVFLECVQDMDHENMFWYRQDPGLGLRLIYFSYDVKMKEKGDIPEGYSVSREKKERFSLILESASTNQTSMYLCASSLWVGNPTYEQYFGPGTRLTVT.

CDR3: CASSIGGTGWTEAFF. The DNA for the CDR3 is TGTGCCAGTAGTATAGGGGGGACAGGGTGGACTGAAGCTTTCTTT. V is TRBV19 and J is TRBJ1-1; 9 bases match TRBD1. The CDR3 has 15 amino acids. Trimming took 1 base from V and 5 from J; bases not matched to a gene: 5. Germline CDR1 is LNHDA and CDR2 is SQIVND (reference sequence).

V usage is TRBV28 and J usage is TRBJ2-1; D unclear. Trimming pared 10 bases from V and 14 bases from J, leaving 12 bases between. In germline, CDR1 is MDHEN, CDR2 SYDVKM. The CDR3 is 9 residues long. The CDR3: CATGPDKFF. The CDR3, as DNA: TGTGCCACCGGGCCAGACAAGTTCTTC. Combining the CDR3 with reference TRBV28 and TRBJ2-1 gives the whole variable domain DVKVTQSSRYLVKRTGEKVFLECVQDMDHENMFWYRQDPGLGLRLIYFSYDVKMKEKGDIPEGYSVSREKKERFSLILESASTNQTSMYLCATGPDKFFGPGTRLTVL.

The chain combines TRBV20-1 with TRBJ1-2; D is unresolved. Per the germline V gene, CDR1 is DFQATT and CDR2 is SNEGSKA (reference sequence). Trimming cost V 6 bases and J 5 bases, with 7 bases left between them. CDR3 size: 10 residues. The CDR3 DNA reads TGCAGTGCCACGGATTATGGCTACACCTTC. Amino acid sequence: CSATDYGYTF.

V is TRBV7-9 and J is TRBJ2-1; a possible D gene is TRBD1 (6 bases). The CDR3 extends over 12 amino acids. The germline V gene has CDR1 SEHNR and CDR2 FQNEAQ (reference sequence). The ends were cut back, 4 bases at V and 12 bases at J, with 13 bases in the middle. Here the CDR3 DNA reads TGTGCCAGCAGCTACAGGGATATTGGGCAGTTCTTC. This gives the protein CASSYRDIGQFF.

A remark on this clone: Other DNA sequences within the sample encode an identical CDR3. The rearrangement links TRBV18 to TRBJ1-3; tentative D call: TRBD1 (6 bases). CDR1 is KGHSH and CDR2 is LQKENI in the germline V gene. V was cut by 0 bases and J by 2 bases, with 8 bases left in between. The CDR3 is 15 residues long. This chain's CDR3 is CASSPPQGAGNTIYF. DNA for the CDR3: TGTGCCAGCTCACCACCACAGGGAGCTGGAAACACCATATATTTT.

The chain is built from TRBV29-1 and TRBJ1-1; no definite D call. The length of the CDR3 is 13 residues. The ends were cut back, 5 bases at V and 1 base at J, with 11 bases in the middle. Germline CDR1 and CDR2: SQVTM and ANQGSEA. The CDR3 bases are TGCAGCGTTACTGGACTCCCGAACACTGAAGCTTTCTTT. It codes for CSVTGLPNTEAFF.

The chain combines TRBV6-1 with TRBJ1-1, with D possibly TRBD1 on 5 matching bases. Trimming stripped 2 bases from V and 8 bases from J, with 21 bases between. The CDR3 covers 16 residues. Looked up from germline, CDR1 is MNHNS and CDR2 is SASEGT. DNA of the CDR3: TGTGCCAGCAGTGAATTGGTTTCTAGGGGTAACGGCGAAGCTTTCTTT. Translating gives CASSELVSRGNGEAFF.

V usage is TRBV20-1 and J usage is TRBJ1-2; D uncertain. Trimming stripped 3 bases from V and 6 bases from J, with 8 bases between. This CDR3 contains 11 residues. From germline, CDR1 is DFQATT and CDR2 SNEGSKA (reference sequence). CDR3 in amino acids: CSARPGDGYTF. DNA of the CDR3: TGCAGTGCTAGGCCCGGGGATGGCTACACCTTC.

This clone was seen a handful of times. V is TRBV6-6 and J is TRBJ1-1, with 7 bases that match TRBD1. The CDR3 is 15 residues long. Looked up from germline, CDR1 is MNHNY and CDR2 is SVGAGI (reference sequence). Trimming took 6 bases from V and 6 from J; bases not matched to a gene: 13. CDR3 DNA sequence: TGTGCCAGCAGGTCCTGGGACAGTACGAGCGCTGAAGCTTTCTTT. This sequence encodes CASRSWDSTSAEAFF.

CDR3 DNA sequence: TGTGCCAGCAGCTCTCCCTACTTGGACAGAGGAAGCTCCTACGAGCAGTACTTC. It codes for CASSSPYLDRGSSYEQYF. The V call is TRBV7-3, the J call TRBJ2-7; weak D call: TRBD1 (6 bases). V gave up 4 bases and J gave up 0 bases, with 22 bases separating them. CDR1 is SGHTA, CDR2 FQGTGA, per germline. The CDR3 extends over 18 amino acids. The full variable domain, with the rest looked up from reference TRBV7-3 and TRBJ2-7, is GAGVSQTPSNKVTEKGKYVELRCDPISGHTALYWYRQSLGQGPEFLIYFQGTGAADDSGLPNDRFFAVRPEGSVSTLKIQRTERGDSAVYLCASSSPYLDRGSSYEQYFGPGTRLTVT.

The V and J genes are TRBV10-3 and TRBJ1-2; no firm D call. Deletions cut 3 bases from V and 0 bases from J, with 11 bases between. CDR1 and CDR2 from the germline V gene are ENHRY and SYGVKD. The CDR3 length is 15 residues. CDR3 amino acids: CAISEKEKANYGYTF. In nucleotides, the CDR3 is TGTGCCATCAGTGAAAAGGAAAAAGCTAACTATGGCTACACCTTC.

The V gene is TRBV3-1 (or the pseudogene TRBV3-2), the J gene TRBJ2-7, with 11 bases fitting TRBD1. Germline trimming cut 4 bases from V and 6 bases from J; bases unmatched to any gene: 5. The germline V gene has CDR1 LGHDT and CDR2 YNNKEL (reference sequence). CDR3 length equals 14 residues. The CDR3 sequence: CASSLPGQGVEQYF. The DNA of the CDR3 is TGTGCCAGCAGCCTACCGGGACAGGGGGTCGAGCAGTACTTC.

The genes are TRBV6-2 or TRBV6-3 and TRBJ1-2; D is uncertain. Germline V gene lookup returns CDR1 MNHEY and CDR2 SVGEGT. V lost 5 bases to trimming and J lost 8 bases, with 15 bases between them. The CDR3 length is 13 residues. CDR3 loop: CASSPSSNGGYTF. The DNA of the CDR3 is TGTGCCAGCAGTCCCTCAAGTAATGGAGGCTACACCTTC.

This sequence joins TRBV28 and TRBJ1-1; D is undetermined. V was trimmed by 6 bases and J by 1 base, leaving 18 bases between them. The CDR3 has 16 amino acids. Germline V gene data show CDR1 as MDHEN and CDR2 as SYDVKM. In DNA, the CDR3 is TGTGCCAGCAGCTCGGGCCCCACCTCCAGGAACACTGAAGCTTTCTTT. Protein sequence: CASSSGPTSRNTEAFF.

The chain employs TRBV9 and TRBJ2-5; D is ambiguous. V lost 0 bases and J 1 base, leaving 13 bases between the germline ends. The CDR3 has 16 amino acids. Germline V lookup: CDR1 SGDLS, CDR2 YYNGEE. Here the CDR3 reads CASSVGGSLIQETQYF. CDR3 DNA sequence: TGTGCCAGCAGCGTAGGGGGTTCGCTAATCCAAGAGACCCAGTACTTC.

The chain employs TRBV28 and TRBJ1-2; D is ambiguous. Germline lookup yields CDR1 MDHEN and CDR2 SYDVKM. The ends were cut back, 2 bases at V and 1 base at J, with 5 bases in the middle. The CDR3 spans 13 residues. DNA for the CDR3: TGTGCCAGCAGTTTAAAGGGTAACTATGGCTACACCTTC. This encodes CASSLKGNYGYTF.

This chain links TRBV7-3 with TRBJ2-3; the D gene is possibly TRBD2 (6 bases). Germline V gene sequence: CDR1 SGHTA, CDR2 FQGTGA. V dropped 2 bases and J dropped 2 bases, with 11 bases sitting between them. This CDR3 comprises 15 residues. CDR3 in DNA: TGTGCCAGCAGCTTATTCGGGGGTCCCACAGATACGCAGTATTTT. Protein: CASSLFGGPTDTQYF.

The V gene is TRBV4-2, the J gene TRBJ1-2, with D possibly TRBD1 on 6 matching bases. Per the germline V gene, CDR1 is LGHNA and CDR2 is YNFKEQ. This CDR3 spans 17 amino acids. V lost 0 bases, J lost 6 bases, and 20 bases lay in between. The CDR3 here is CASSQDWTRGLFDGYTF. CDR3 in DNA: TGTGCCAGCAGCCAAGATTGGACAAGGGGGTTATTCGATGGCTACACCTTC.